Below, 3 T cell receptor beta chains from the same sample are listed, as sequenced in a study of cytomegalovirus exposure and HLA in healthy donors. The PCR had 60 Vbeta and 13 Jbeta primers. This table comes from immunoSEQ multiplex PCR, and its TCRdb copy is limited to in-frame clones, with some not included. Here the sample spans roughly 100,000 clones, around 80% being singletons. The sample comprised PBMCs. The receptors shown here come from a young man in good health and CMV-seronegative.

The V call is TRBV19, the J call TRBJ1-1; 12 nucleotides agree with TRBD1. CDR1 LNHDA and CDR2 SQIVND come from the germline V gene (reference sequence). Losses at the gene ends were 7 bases for V and 5 bases for J; bases not matched to a gene: 5. The CDR3 spans 14 residues. CDR3 protein: CASKGQGANTEAFF. CDR3 sequence (DNA): TGTGCCAGTAAGGGACAGGGGGCGAATACTGAAGCTTTCTTT.

CDR3 residues: CASSLKPYNEQFF. CDR3 DNA: TGTGCCAGCAGTCTTAAGCCCTACAATGAGCAGTTCTTC. The V and J genes are TRBV7-2 and TRBJ2-1; D is ambiguous. V lost 6 bases and J lost 2, with 8 bases in between. Germline loops: CDR1 SGHTA, CDR2 FQGNSA. The CDR3 loop spans 13 amino acids.

The chain employs TRBV30 and TRBJ1-1, with a weak D call TRBD1 (5 bases). The V and J ends lost 7 bases and 4 bases respectively, with 22 bases between them. This CDR3 is built from 15 residues. The germline V gene encodes CDR1 GTSNPN and CDR2 SVGIG (reference sequence). The CDR3 DNA follows: TGTGCCTCGTGGAGGGCAGGGCCTGGGGGCACTGAAGCTTTCTTT. It specifies CASWRAGPGGTEAFF.